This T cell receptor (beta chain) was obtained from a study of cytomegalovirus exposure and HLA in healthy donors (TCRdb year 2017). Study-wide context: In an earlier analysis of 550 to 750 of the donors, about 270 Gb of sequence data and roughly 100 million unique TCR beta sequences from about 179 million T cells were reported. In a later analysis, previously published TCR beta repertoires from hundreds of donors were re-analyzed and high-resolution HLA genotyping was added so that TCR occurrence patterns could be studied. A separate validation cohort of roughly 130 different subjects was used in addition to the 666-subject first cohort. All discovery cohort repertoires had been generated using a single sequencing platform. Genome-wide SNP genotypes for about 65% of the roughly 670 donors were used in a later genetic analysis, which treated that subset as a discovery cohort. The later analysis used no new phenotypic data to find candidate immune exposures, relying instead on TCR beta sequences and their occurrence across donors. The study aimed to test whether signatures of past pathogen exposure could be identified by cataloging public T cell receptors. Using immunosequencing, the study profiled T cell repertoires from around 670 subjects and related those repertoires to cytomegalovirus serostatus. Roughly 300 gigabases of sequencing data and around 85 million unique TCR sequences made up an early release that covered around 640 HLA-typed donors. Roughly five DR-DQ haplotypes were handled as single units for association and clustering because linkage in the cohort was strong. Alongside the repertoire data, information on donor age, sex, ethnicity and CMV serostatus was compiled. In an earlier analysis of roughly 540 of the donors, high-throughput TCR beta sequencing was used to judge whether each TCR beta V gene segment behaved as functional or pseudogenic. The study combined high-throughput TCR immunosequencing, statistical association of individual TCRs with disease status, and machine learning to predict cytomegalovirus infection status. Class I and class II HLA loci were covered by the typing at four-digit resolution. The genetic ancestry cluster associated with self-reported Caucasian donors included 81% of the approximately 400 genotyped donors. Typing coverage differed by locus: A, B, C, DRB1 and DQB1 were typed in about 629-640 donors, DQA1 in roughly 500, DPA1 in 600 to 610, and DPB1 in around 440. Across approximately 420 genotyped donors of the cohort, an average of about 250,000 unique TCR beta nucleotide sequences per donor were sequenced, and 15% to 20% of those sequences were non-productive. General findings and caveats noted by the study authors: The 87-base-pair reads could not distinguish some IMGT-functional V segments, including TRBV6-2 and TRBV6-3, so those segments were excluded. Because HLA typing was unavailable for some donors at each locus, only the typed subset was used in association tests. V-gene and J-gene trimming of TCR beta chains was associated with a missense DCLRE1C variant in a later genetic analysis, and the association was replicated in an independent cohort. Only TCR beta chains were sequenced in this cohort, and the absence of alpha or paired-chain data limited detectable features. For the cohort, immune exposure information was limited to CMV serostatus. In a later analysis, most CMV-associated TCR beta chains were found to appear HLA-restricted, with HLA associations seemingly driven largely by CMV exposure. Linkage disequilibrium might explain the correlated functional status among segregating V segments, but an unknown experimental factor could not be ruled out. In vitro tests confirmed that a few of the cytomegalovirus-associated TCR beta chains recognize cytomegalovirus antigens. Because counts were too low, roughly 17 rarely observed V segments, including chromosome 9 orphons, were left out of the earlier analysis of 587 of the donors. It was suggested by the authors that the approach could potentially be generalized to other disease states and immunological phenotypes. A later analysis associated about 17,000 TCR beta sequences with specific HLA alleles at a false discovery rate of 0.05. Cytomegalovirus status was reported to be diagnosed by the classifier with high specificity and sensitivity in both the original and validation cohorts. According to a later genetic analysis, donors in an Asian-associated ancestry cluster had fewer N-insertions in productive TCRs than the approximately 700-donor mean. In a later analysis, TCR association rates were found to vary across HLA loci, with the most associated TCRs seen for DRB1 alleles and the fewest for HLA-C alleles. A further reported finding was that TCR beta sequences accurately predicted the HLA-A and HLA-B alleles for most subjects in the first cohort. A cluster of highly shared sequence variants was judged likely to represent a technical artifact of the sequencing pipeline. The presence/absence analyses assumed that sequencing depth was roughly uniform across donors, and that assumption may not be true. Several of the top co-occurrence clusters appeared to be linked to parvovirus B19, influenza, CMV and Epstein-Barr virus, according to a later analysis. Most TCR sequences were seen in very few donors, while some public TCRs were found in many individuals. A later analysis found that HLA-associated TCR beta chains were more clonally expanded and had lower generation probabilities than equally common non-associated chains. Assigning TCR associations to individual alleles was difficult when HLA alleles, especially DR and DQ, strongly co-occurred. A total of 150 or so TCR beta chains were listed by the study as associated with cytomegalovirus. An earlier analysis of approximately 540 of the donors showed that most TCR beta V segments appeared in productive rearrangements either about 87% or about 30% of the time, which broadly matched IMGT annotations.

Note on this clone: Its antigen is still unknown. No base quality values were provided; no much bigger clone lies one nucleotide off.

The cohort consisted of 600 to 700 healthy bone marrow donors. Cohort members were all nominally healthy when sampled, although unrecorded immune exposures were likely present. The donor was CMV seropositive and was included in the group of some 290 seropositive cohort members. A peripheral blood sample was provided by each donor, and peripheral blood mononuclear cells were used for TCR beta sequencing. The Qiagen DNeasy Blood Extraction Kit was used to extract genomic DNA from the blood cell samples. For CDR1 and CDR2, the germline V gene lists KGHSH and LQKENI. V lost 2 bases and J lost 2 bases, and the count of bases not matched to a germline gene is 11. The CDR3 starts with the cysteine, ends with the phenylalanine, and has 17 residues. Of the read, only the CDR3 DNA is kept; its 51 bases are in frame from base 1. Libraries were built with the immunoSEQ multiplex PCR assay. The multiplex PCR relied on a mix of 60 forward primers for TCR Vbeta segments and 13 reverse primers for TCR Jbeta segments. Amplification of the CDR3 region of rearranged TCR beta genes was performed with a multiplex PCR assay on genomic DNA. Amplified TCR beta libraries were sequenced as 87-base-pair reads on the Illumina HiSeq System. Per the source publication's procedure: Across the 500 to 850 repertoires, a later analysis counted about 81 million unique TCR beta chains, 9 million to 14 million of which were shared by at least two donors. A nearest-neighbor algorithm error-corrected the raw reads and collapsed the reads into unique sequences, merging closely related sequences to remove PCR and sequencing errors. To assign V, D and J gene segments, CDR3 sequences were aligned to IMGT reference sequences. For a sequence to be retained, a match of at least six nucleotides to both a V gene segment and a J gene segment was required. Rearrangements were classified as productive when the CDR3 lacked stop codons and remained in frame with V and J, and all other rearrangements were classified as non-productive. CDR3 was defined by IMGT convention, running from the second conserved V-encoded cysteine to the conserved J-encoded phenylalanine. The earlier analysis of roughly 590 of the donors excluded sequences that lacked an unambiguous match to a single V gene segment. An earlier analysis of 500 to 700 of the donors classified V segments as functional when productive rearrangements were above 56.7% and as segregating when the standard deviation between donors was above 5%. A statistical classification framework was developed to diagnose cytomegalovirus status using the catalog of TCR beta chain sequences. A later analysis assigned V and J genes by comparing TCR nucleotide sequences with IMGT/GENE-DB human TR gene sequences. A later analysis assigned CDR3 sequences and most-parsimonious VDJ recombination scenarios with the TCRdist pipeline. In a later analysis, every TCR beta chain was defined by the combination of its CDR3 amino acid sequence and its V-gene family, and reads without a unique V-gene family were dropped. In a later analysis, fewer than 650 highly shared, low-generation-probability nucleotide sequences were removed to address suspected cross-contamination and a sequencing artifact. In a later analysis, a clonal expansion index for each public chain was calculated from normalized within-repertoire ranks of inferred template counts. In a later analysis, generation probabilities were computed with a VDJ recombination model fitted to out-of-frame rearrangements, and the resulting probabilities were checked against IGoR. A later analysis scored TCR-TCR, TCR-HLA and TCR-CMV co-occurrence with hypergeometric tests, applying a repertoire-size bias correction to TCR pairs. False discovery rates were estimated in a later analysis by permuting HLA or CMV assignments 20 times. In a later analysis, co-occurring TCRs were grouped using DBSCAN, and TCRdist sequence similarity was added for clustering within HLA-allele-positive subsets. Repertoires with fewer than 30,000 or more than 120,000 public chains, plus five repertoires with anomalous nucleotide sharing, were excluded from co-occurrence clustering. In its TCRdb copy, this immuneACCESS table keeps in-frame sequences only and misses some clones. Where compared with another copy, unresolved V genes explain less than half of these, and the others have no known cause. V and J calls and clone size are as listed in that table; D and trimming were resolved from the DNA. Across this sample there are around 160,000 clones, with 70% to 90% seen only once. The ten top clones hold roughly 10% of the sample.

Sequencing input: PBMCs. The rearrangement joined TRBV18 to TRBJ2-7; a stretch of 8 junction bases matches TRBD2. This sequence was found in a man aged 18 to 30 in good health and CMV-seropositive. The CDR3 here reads CASSPIAGGTGTYEQYF. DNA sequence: TGTGCCAGCTCACCAATTGCGGGGGGCACGGGGACCTACGAGCAGTACTTC.